Listed below are T cell receptor beta chains from one sample, sequenced in a study of neoadjuvant anti-PD-1 for oral cavity cancer. TCRdb keeps only in-frame clones here, not all; method: immunoSEQ multiplex PCR. The table shows some 6,200 clones, with around three fifths occurring only once. Source: tumor tissue, taken after nivolumab (anti-PD-1) treatment. These receptor sequences come from a person aged 40-85 years with oral cavity squamous cell carcinoma. CDR3s include the opening cysteine and the closing phenylalanine or tryptophan. D genes are given only for firm matches. Only part of the rows carry a size: once, few, many, or a class if the clone is expanded.

>large|TRBD2|TRBJ2-1|TRBV7-9
TGTGCCAGCAGCTTTGGCTTAGCGGGCCGCTCCTACAATGAGCAGTTCTTC
CASSFGLAGRSYNEQFF
>few|.|TRBJ1-6|TRBV7-2
TGTGCCAGCAGCTTGGGGGTACAGGGAACACCCCTCCACTTT
CASSLGVQGTPLHF
>.|TRBD1|TRBJ2-7|TRBV11-2
TGTGCCAGCAATCCGGACAGGAACTCCTACGAGCAGTACTTC
CASNPDRNSYEQYF
>once|.|TRBJ1-4|TRBV11-2
TGTGCCAGCAGCTTAGGATCCTACAGGGTATCGAATGAAAAACTGTTTTTT
CASSLGSYRVSNEKLFF
>.|TRBD1|TRBJ2-1|TRBV5-1
TGCGCCAGCAGCTTTACTGGTGACAGGGGGCTTAATGAGCAGTTCTTC
CASSFTGDRGLNEQFF
>.|.|TRBJ1-2|TRBV5-5
TGTGCCAGCAGCCTACAGCGAAACTATGGCTACACCTTC
CASSLQRNYGYTF
>few|.|TRBJ2-1|TRBV7-8
TGTGCCAGCAGCCGGCAAGTGGGCTCCTACAATGAGCAGTTCTTC
CASSRQVGSYNEQFF
>few|.|TRBJ1-2|TRBV4-2
TGTGCCAGCAGCCAAGATAGTTGGACGGTCTATGGCTACACCTTC
CASSQDSWTVYGYTF
>few|TRBD2|TRBJ2-7|TRBV19
TGTGCCAGTAGTCGGACTAGCGAGTTTTCCTACGAGCAGTACTTC
CASSRTSEFSYEQYF
>.|TRBD1|TRBJ2-6|TRBV27
TGTGCCAGCAGTTTTACAGGGGGCTCTGGGGCCAACGTCCTGACTTTC
CASSFTGGSGANVLTF
>.|TRBD2|TRBJ2-1|TRBV10-2
TGCGCCAGCAGTGGGGCGGGAGGTGGCTACAATGAGCAGTTCTTC
CASSGAGGGYNEQFF
>medium-sized|.|TRBJ1-2|TRBV10-2
TGCGCCAGCAGTGAGTCGGCCCTCGGGGCGGACGGCTACACCTTC
CASSESALGADGYTF
>medium-sized|TRBD1|TRBJ2-1|TRBV6-4
TGTGCCAGCAGTAGCATCGTTGCGGGGACAGGGGTTGCGAATGAGCAGTTCTTC
CASSSIVAGTGVANEQFF
>.|TRBD1|TRBJ1-6|TRBV14
TGTGCCAGCAGCCTTCTACAGGGGAACAATTCACCCCTCCACTTT
CASSLLQGNNSPLHF
>.|.|TRBJ1-2|TRBV2
TGTGCCAGCAGACCGTTAGCGACAGGACTAAGAGGCTACACCTTC
CASRPLATGLRGYTF
>few|TRBD1|TRBJ1-6|TRBV6-5
TGTGCCAGCAGAGGGACAGGGGGTATTTCACCCCTCCACTTT
CASRGTGGISPLHF
>.|.|TRBJ2-2|TRBV5-1
TGCGCCAGCAGCGCGGGACTGGCGAACACCGGGGAGCTGTTTTTT
CASSAGLANTGELFF
>few|TRBD2|TRBJ2-1|TRBV7-2
TGTGCCAGCAGCTTAGAACTAGCGAGGGGCAATGAGCAGTTCTTC
CASSLELARGNEQFF
>.|.|TRBJ1-4|TRBV5-6
TGTGCCAGCAGCTTCCGGGATTATAATGAAAAACTGTTTTTT
CASSFRDYNEKLFF
>.|.|TRBJ2-1|TRBV5-1
TGCGCCAGCAAGCAGGGCTCCTACAATGAGCAGTTCTTC
CASKQGSYNEQFF
>few|.|TRBJ2-5|TRBV19
TGTGCCAGTAGTATTGGGCAGGGGTTGGAAGAGACCCAGTACTTC
CASSIGQGLEETQYF
>.|.|TRBJ2-1|TRBV9
TGTGCCAGCAGCGGAAACGAACAGGGTTTCCACAATGAGCAGTTCTTC
CASSGNEQGFHNEQFF
>.|.|TRBJ2-5|TRBV5-4
TGTGCCAGCAGCTTTGGGCAGGGCAGAGGGAAAGAGACCCAGTACTTC
CASSFGQGRGKETQYF
>few|.|TRBJ1-1|TRBV30
TGTGCCTGGGATCTACGGAGGTTGGCGAACACTGAAGCTTTCTTT
CAWDLRRLANTEAFF
>few|.|TRBJ1-2|TRBV2
TGTGCCAGCAGTGAACGGCCGAGCCTAGTGAGCGGCTACACCTTC
CASSERPSLVSGYTF
>.|.|TRBJ2-1|TRBV5-4
TGTGCCAGCAGCTTGGTGGACCCCCAGAATGAGCAGTTCTTC
CASSLVDPQNEQFF
>.|.|TRBJ2-3|TRBV27
TGTGCCAGCAGTTTAGGCGGGATATACACAGATACGCAGTATTTT
CASSLGGIYTDTQYF
>.|.|TRBJ1-4|TRBV19
TGTGCCAGTAGTATAGGTCGGGGTTGGATTGAAAAACTGTTTTTT
CASSIGRGWIEKLFF
>.|.|TRBJ1-1|TRBV29-1
TGCAGCGTTTCCCGAGCAACTGAAGCTTTCTTT
CSVSRATEAFF
>once|.|TRBJ1-1|TRBV7-2
TGTGCCAGCAGCTTAGAGATCGTTAGAGGGACTGAAGCTTTCTTT
CASSLEIVRGTEAFF
>.|.|TRBJ1-2|TRBV5-1
TGCGCCAGCAGCTTGAGCGGGGCGGACTATGGCTACACCTTC
CASSLSGADYGYTF
>once|.|TRBJ2-3|TRBV18
TGTGCCAGCTCACCAGGGGAAGATACGCAGTATTTT
CASSPGEDTQYF
>.|.|TRBJ2-5|TRBV10-3
TGTGCCGTTCGCATCGACGGCGAAGAGACCCAGTACTTC
CAVRIDGEETQYF
>.|TRBD2|TRBJ2-7|TRBV4-1
TGTGCCAGCAGCCAAGCGGGGGGGCGCGACGAGCAGTACTTC
CASSQAGGRDEQYF
>few|.|TRBJ2-1|TRBV28
TGTGCCAGCAGTTTGCAGCAGGGTTACAATGAGCAGTTCTTC
CASSLQQGYNEQFF
>few|.|TRBJ1-1|TRBV20-1
TGCAGTGCTACGGAGCGAGAAGCTTTCTTT
CSATEREAFF
>.|.|TRBJ1-5|TRBV19
TGTGCCAGTAGTACACAGGCCTATAATCAGCCCCAGCATTTT
CASSTQAYNQPQHF
>.|.|TRBJ1-1|TRBV6-5
TGTGCCAGCAGGCTGAACACTGAAGCTTTCTTT
CASRLNTEAFF
>few|TRBD1|TRBJ1-1|TRBV30
TGTGCCTGGGGCTTCGGACAGGTTAACACTGAAGCTTTCTTT
CAWGFGQVNTEAFF
>few|.|TRBJ1-1|TRBV18
TGTGCCAGCTCACCATACCCCAGGGGTGAAGCTTTCTTT
CASSPYPRGEAFF
>.|.|TRBJ1-6|TRBV9
TGTGCCAGCAGCGTAGGGGTCCGGAGGAATTCACCCCTCCACTTT
CASSVGVRRNSPLHF
>.|.|TRBJ2-7|TRBV19
TGTGCCAGTAGTATAATACCCTACGAGCAGTACTTC
CASSIIPYEQYF
>.|TRBD1|TRBJ2-5|TRBV5-1
TGCGCCAGCAGGGGGACAGGGATGAAAGAGACCCAGTACTTC
CASRGTGMKETQYF
>few|.|TRBJ1-2|TRBV9
TGTGCCAGCAGCCCGGGACGGTTTAACTATGGCTACACCTTC
CASSPGRFNYGYTF
>.|.|TRBJ2-5|TRBV7-8
TGTGCCAGCAGCTCCGACAGACAAGAGACCCAGTACTTC
CASSSDRQETQYF